This T cell receptor beta chain originates from a study of identical twins. In its sample, this clonotype was seen a few times. Its antigen is unknown. One entry per CDR3 protein results from TCRdb running MiXCR on the 5' RACE reads. The repertoire holds roughly 490,000 distinct CDR3 sequences, with roughly 13% as singletons. General study findings and limits: Twin pairs' shared out-of-frame alpha sequences were enriched in low generation probability.

Every sampled donor was Caucasian and healthy. The V gene's germline CDR1 is MNHNS and CDR2 SASEGT. The CDR3 length is 17 residues. Unmatched junction bases numbered 11, after V lost 6 bases and J lost 0 bases. Another study also made use of these data, one on yellow fever vaccine responses in identical twins.

Sequences were obtained from CD4+ T cells sorted from blood. The receptor was isolated from a woman aged 18 to 35 in good health. This rearrangement joins TRBV6-1 to TRBJ1-5, with 7 bases fitting TRBD1. The DNA of the CDR3 is TGTGCCAGCAGCTCCAAGCCGACAGGGTTTAGCAATCAGCCCCAGCATTTT. Amino acid sequence: CASSSKPTGFSNQPQHF.